Each of the 14 T cell receptor beta chains below was sequenced from the same sample in a study of blood T cell repertoires in COVID-19. The data were produced by immunoSEQ multiplex PCR, yet TCRdb's version contains in-frame clones alone and is incomplete. This sample has about 62,000 clones; 70% to 90% occur once, and the top ten carry 1.3%. Sequenced input: peripheral blood. The source is a woman aged 80 or over with acute or convalescent COVID-19.

V usage is TRBV7-2 and J usage is TRBJ1-2; the D is unclear. Trimming shortened V by 0 bases and J by 0 bases, and 5 bases separated the two germline ends. Germline V gene sequence: CDR1 SGHTA, CDR2 FQGNSA. The CDR3 is 14 amino acids. The CDR3 loop is CASSLAVANYGYTF. The CDR3 DNA is TGTGCCAGCAGCTTAGCTGTAGCTAACTATGGCTACACCTTC.

The chain joins TRBV5-1 to TRBJ2-1; 10 bases are shared with TRBD2. The CDR3 is 15 amino acids. The V gene end was trimmed by 4 bases and the J gene end by 7 bases; junction bases not matched to a gene: 8. Per the germline V gene, CDR1 is SGHRS and CDR2 is YFSETQ. The CDR3: CASSPLAGEPNEQFF. Written as DNA, the CDR3 is TGCGCCAGCAGCCCGCTAGCGGGAGAACCAAATGAGCAGTTCTTC. Filled out from reference TRBV5-1 and TRBJ2-1, the complete variable domain reads KAGVTQTPRYLIKTRGQQVTLSCSPISGHRSVSWYQQTPGQGLQFLFEYFSETQRNKGNFPGRFSGRQFSNSRSEMNVSTLELGDSALYLCASSPLAGEPNEQFFGPGTRLTVL.

This clone was detected only once. The chain employs TRBV5-5 and TRBJ1-2; D is unresolved. CDR1 SGHKS and CDR2 YYEKEE come from the germline V gene (reference sequence). Trimming pared 3 bases from V and 7 bases from J, leaving 10 bases between. The CDR3 spans 12 residues. The CDR3 coding sequence is TGTGCCAGCAGCTCTCGAGAAGTTGGCTACACCTTC. Translation: CASSSREVGYTF.

V and J are TRBV6-1 and TRBJ2-1; possibly TRBD2 for D (6 bases). The CDR3 covers 14 residues. CDR1 is MNHNS, CDR2 SASEGT, per germline. Deletions cut 3 bases from V and 7 bases from J, with 13 bases between. CDR3 sequence (DNA): TGTGCCAGCAGTGAGGCGGGAATTCAGAATGAGCAGTTCTTC. Its translation is CASSEAGIQNEQFF.

This rearrangement joins TRBV9 to TRBJ1-4; D is perhaps TRBD1 (6 bases). This CDR3 contains 16 residues. Germline lookup yields CDR1 SGDLS and CDR2 YYNGEE. V was pared by 4 bases and J by 0 bases, with 13 bases between. CDR3 in amino acids: CASSPRDIATNEKLFF. Written as DNA, the CDR3 is TGTGCCAGCAGCCCCCGGGACATTGCAACTAATGAAAAACTGTTTTTT.

V usage is TRBV19 and J usage is TRBJ2-3; 7 nucleotides line up with TRBD2. The CDR3 totals 14 residues. Germline-derived CDR1 and CDR2 are LNHDA and SQIVND (reference sequence). V was pared by 6 bases and J by 2 bases, with 5 bases of the junction left unmatched. The CDR3 loop is CASSPGTTTDTQYF. The DNA of the CDR3 is TGTGCCAGTAGCCCAGGGACTACCACAGATACGCAGTATTTT.

The chain links TRBV7-2 to TRBJ1-5; possible D gene TRBD1, 6 bases. Trimming shortened V by 4 bases and J by 0 bases, and 13 bases separated the two germline ends. The CDR3 covers 16 residues. Germline CDR1 and CDR2: SGHTA and FQGNSA. CDR3 sequence reads: CASSSGGPYSNQPQHF. The DNA for the CDR3 is TGTGCCAGCAGCTCGGGGGGGCCCTATAGCAATCAGCCCCAGCATTTT.

This chain uses TRBV7-3 with TRBJ2-4, with a tentative D call TRBD1 (6 bases). Trimming cost V 5 bases and J 6 bases, with 11 bases left between them. Per germline, CDR1 SGHTA and CDR2 FQGTGA. This CDR3 comprises 13 residues. The chain's CDR3 is CASSADSLNIQYF. DNA of the CDR3: TGTGCCAGCAGCGCGGACAGCCTAAACATTCAGTACTTC.

The CDR3 nucleotides read TGTGCCAGCAGCCCGGGACAGGGAAGGACAGATACGCAGTATTTT. Protein: CASSPGQGRTDTQYF. The rearrangement links TRBV7-2 to TRBJ2-3, with 9 bases identical to TRBD1. The CDR3 is made up of 15 amino acids. The V segment lost 5 bases and the J segment 3 bases; nucleotides outside the gene matches: 6. Germline V lookup: CDR1 SGHTA, CDR2 FQGNSA.

This chain links TRBV18 with TRBJ1-5, with D possibly matching TRBD1 (5 bases). V was pared by 2 bases and J by 5 bases, with 10 bases between. Germline CDR1 is KGHSH and CDR2 is LQKENI. The CDR3 spans 14 residues. CDR3 residues: CASSPGARDQPQHF. The CDR3 DNA reads TGTGCCAGCTCACCAGGGGCTAGGGATCAGCCCCAGCATTTT.

V gene TRBV19 combines with J gene TRBJ1-1, with 9 positions matching TRBD1. The V gene's germline CDR1 is LNHDA and CDR2 SQIVND (reference sequence). J was trimmed by 0 bases and V by 6 bases; bases with no gene match: 8. The CDR3 spans 16 residues. CDR3 amino acids: CASRWTGEPMNTEAFF. CDR3 nucleotide sequence: TGTGCCAGTAGATGGACAGGGGAGCCCATGAACACTGAAGCTTTCTTT.

A single count supports this clone. This chain connects TRBV4-3 to TRBJ2-1, with D tentatively TRBD2 (6 bases). Per germline, CDR1 LGHNA and CDR2 YSLEER. CDR3 length: 15 amino acids. Trimming took 0 bases from V and 5 from J, leaving 11 bases between them. DNA of the CDR3: TGCGCCAGCAGCCAAGAAGTTTGGGGGGACAATGAGCAGTTCTTC. Protein: CASSQEVWGDNEQFF.

The chain couples TRBV7-8 to TRBJ2-1, with 7 positions matching TRBD2. The CDR3 loop spans 15 amino acids. Germline V gives CDR1 SGHVS, CDR2 FQNEAQ. Trimming took 0 bases from V and 7 from J; bases not matched to a gene: 6. CDR3 residues: CASSLARLAGNEQFF. CDR3 bases: TGTGCCAGCAGCTTAGCGAGACTAGCAGGAAATGAGCAGTTCTTC.

The chain carries TRBV7-9 and TRBJ1-1; D possibly corresponds to TRBD1 (6 bases). The CDR3 extends over 16 amino acids. Germline CDR1 and CDR2: SEHNR and FQNEAQ (reference sequence). Trimming removed 5 bases from V and 0 bases from J, with 16 bases in between. The CDR3 DNA follows: TGTGCCAGCAGCCCGCAGGGGAGAAGGTTGAACACTGAAGCTTTCTTT. Encoded protein: CASSPQGRRLNTEAFF.